These 27 T cell receptor beta chains originate from one sample sequenced in a study of blood T cell repertoires in COVID-19. Measured with immunoSEQ multiplex PCR; TCRdb has only the in-frame clones, and not every one. The table has 250,000 to 300,000 clones, 70% to 90% seen once. Sample: PBMCs or T cells enriched from blood (not recorded which). Receptor source: a woman aged 45-65 years who had recovered from COVID-19.

The V call is TRBV5-1, the J call TRBJ1-6, with D hard to call. Germline assignment: CDR1 SGHRS and CDR2 YFSETQ. V was shortened by 0 bases and J by 6 bases, with 7 bases between the two germline ends. This CDR3 is 14 amino acids long. The DNA for the CDR3 is TGCGCCAGCAGCTTGGACTCGGTTAATTCACCCCTCCACTTT. It yields the protein CASSLDSVNSPLHF.

V is TRBV15 and J is TRBJ2-1, with 7 nucleotides matching TRBD2. The germline gives CDR1 LNHNV, CDR2 YYDKDF (reference sequence). V trimming: 2 bases; J trimming: 9 bases; junction bases outside the gene matches: 10. The CDR3 is 15 residues long. The CDR3 DNA sequence: TGTGCCACCAGCAGACTGAGCGGGAACTCCCCTGAGCAGTTCTTC. This encodes CATSRLSGNSPEQFF.

The chain has TRBV9 and TRBJ1-5; perhaps TRBD1 as D (5 bases). Germline V CDR1 and CDR2: SGDLS, YYNGEE. CDR3 length equals 14 residues. V dropped 4 bases and J dropped 4 bases, with 12 bases sitting between them. CDR3 DNA sequence: TGTGCCAGCAGCCCGGGCAGGGATAATCAGCCCCAGCATTTT. This sequence encodes CASSPGRDNQPQHF.

The chain combines TRBV7-9 with TRBJ2-2; D ambiguous. The ends were cut back, 0 bases at V and 2 bases at J, with 10 bases in the middle. CDR3 length: 16 residues. The V gene's germline CDR1 is SEHNR and CDR2 FQNEAQ (reference sequence). The CDR3 sequence is CASSLAVSTNTGELFF. CDR3 nucleotide sequence: TGTGCCAGCAGCTTAGCCGTATCCACAAACACCGGGGAGCTGTTTTTT.

V gene TRBV3-1 (or the pseudogene TRBV3-2) combines with J gene TRBJ2-3; 11 nucleotides line up with TRBD2. This CDR3 has 18 residues. V gave up 1 base and J gave up 0 bases; unmatched junction bases: 6. CDR1 and CDR2 from the germline V gene are LGHDT and YNNKEL (reference sequence). The CDR3 region is CASSQVTSGSGSTDTQYF. In DNA, the CDR3 is TGTGCCAGCAGCCAAGTTACTAGCGGGAGCGGCAGCACAGATACGCAGTATTTT.

The chain links TRBV7-9 to TRBJ2-2, with 13 bases identical to TRBD2. The CDR3 consists of 16 residues. The ends lost 5 bases at V and 4 bases at J; junction bases unmatched: 4. The germline gives CDR1 SEHNR, CDR2 FQNEAQ (reference sequence). The CDR3, as DNA: TGTGCCAGCAGCCTGGGACTAGCGGGACTCACCGGGGAGCTGTTTTTT. Residues: CASSLGLAGLTGELFF.

The sample holds a few counts of this clone. This chain links TRBV29-1 with TRBJ1-1, with 7 bases aligning to TRBD1. The CDR3 length is 14 residues. V was pared by 7 bases and J by 0 bases, with 8 bases of the junction left unmatched. CDR1 is SQVTM and CDR2 is ANQGSEA in the germline V gene. CDR3 residues: CSARGGTVNTEAFF. Here the CDR3 DNA reads TGCAGCGCGCGAGGGGGGACAGTGAACACTGAAGCTTTCTTT. The full variable domain, in which reference TRBV29-1 and TRBJ1-1 provide the parts outside the CDR3, is SAVISQKPSRDICQRGTSLTIQCQVDSQVTMMFWYRQQPGQSLTLIATANQGSEATYESGFVIDKFPISRPNLTFSTLTVSNMSPEDSSIYLCSARGGTVNTEAFFGQGTRLTVV.

The rearrangement joins TRBV7-2 to TRBJ2-1; 7 bases map to TRBD2. V lost 5 bases to trimming and J lost 10 bases; unmatched junction nucleotides: 26. In germline, CDR1 is SGHTA, CDR2 FQGNSA. This CDR3 has 19 amino acids. CDR3 bases: TGTGCCAGCAGCCCCCGTGGCTCCTATGGGGGGAGGGCCAGAAACGAGCAGTTCTTC. It translates to CASSPRGSYGGRARNEQFF.

The chain employs TRBV9 and TRBJ2-2, with TRBD1 matching over 7 bases. Trimming at V came to 0 bases and at J to 4 bases, leaving 6 bases not matched to a gene. CDR3 size: 16 residues. Germline assignment: CDR1 SGDLS and CDR2 YYNGEE. The CDR3, as DNA: TGTGCCAGCAGCGTAGTAACAGGGGCCACCACCGGGGAGCTGTTTTTT. Its protein product is CASSVVTGATTGELFF. The full variable domain, rest sourced from reference TRBV9 and TRBJ2-2, is DSGVTQTPKHLITATGQRVTLRCSPRSGDLSVYWYQQSLDQGLQFLIQYYNGEERAKGNILERFSAQQFPDLHSELNLSSLELGDSALYFCASSVVTGATTGELFFGEGSRLTVL.

This rearrangement joins TRBV4-2 to TRBJ2-1; 7 bases line up with TRBD2. The junction had 5 bases not matched to a gene; V was cut back by 1 base and J by 2 bases. The CDR3 contains 16 residues. Per germline, CDR1 LGHNA and CDR2 YNFKEQ. The CDR3 coding sequence is TGTGCCAGCAGCCAAGGATCTAGCGGAGCCTACAATGAGCAGTTCTTC. Its protein product is CASSQGSSGAYNEQFF.

V usage is TRBV6-5 and J usage is TRBJ2-2; D remains unclear. Germline V gives CDR1 MNHEY, CDR2 SVGAGI. V gave up 6 bases and J gave up 4 bases, with 15 bases separating them. The CDR3 is 15 residues long. CDR3: CASRSSVSVTGELFF. In DNA, the CDR3 is TGTGCCAGCAGATCCTCGGTTTCGGTCACCGGGGAGCTGTTTTTT.

The chain's CDR3 is CASSAGFSGNTIYF. The CDR3 bases are TGTGCCAGCAGCGCGGGGTTCTCTGGAAACACCATATATTTT. The chain couples TRBV7-9 to TRBJ1-3; D call uncertain. The CDR3 has 14 amino acids. V was clipped by 5 bases and J by 0 bases, with 8 bases between them. Germline V gene data show CDR1 as SEHNR and CDR2 as FQNEAQ (reference sequence). Variable domain in full (rest from reference TRBV7-9 and TRBJ1-3): DTGVSQNPRHKITKRGQNVTFRCDPISEHNRLYWYRQTLGQGPEFLTYFQNEAQLEKSRLLSDRFSAERPKGSFSTLEIQRTEQGDSAMYLCASSAGFSGNTIYFGEGSWLTVV.

V is TRBV5-5 and J is TRBJ1-5; D gene ambiguous. CDR1 is SGHKS and CDR2 is YYEKEE in the germline V gene (reference sequence). V was shortened by 3 bases and J by 0 bases, with 7 bases between the two germline ends. The CDR3 length is 14 residues. CDR3 in DNA: TGTGCCAGCAGCTCCGTATTTAGCAATCAGCCCCAGCATTTT. It encodes CASSSVFSNQPQHF.

This rearrangement joins TRBV4-2 to TRBJ2-3; a weak D match, TRBD2 (5 bases). There are 15 residues in the CDR3. V was pared by 4 bases and J by 0 bases, with 11 bases between. Looked up from germline, CDR1 is LGHNA and CDR2 is YNFKEQ. DNA for the CDR3: TGTGCCAGCAGCCCCCAACCGGGAAGCACAGATACGCAGTATTTT. It specifies CASSPQPGSTDTQYF.

The chain recombines TRBV27 with TRBJ2-3; D is possibly TRBD2 (6 bases). The CDR3 contains 15 residues. The V end lost 2 bases, the J end lost 6 bases, and 15 bases lay between the germline ends. Germline V CDR1 and CDR2: MNHEY, SMNVEV (reference sequence). The CDR3 bases are TGTGCCAGCAGTTTAAACGCGGGACGATGGGATACGCAGTATTTT. Amino acid sequence: CASSLNAGRWDTQYF.

This clone was picked up one time. This sequence joins TRBV15 and TRBJ1-4; no reliable D call. V was trimmed by 4 bases and J by 0 bases, leaving 12 bases between them. There are 16 residues in the CDR3. The germline gives CDR1 LNHNV, CDR2 YYDKDF (reference sequence). The CDR3 reads CATSTGGRATNEKLFF. DNA for the CDR3: TGTGCCACCAGCACTGGAGGGAGGGCAACTAATGAAAAACTGTTTTTT.

This clone has just one count. The V and J genes are TRBV3-1 (or the pseudogene TRBV3-2) and TRBJ1-2; 10 bases are a match to TRBD1. The V gene end was trimmed by 1 base and the J gene end by 4 bases; junction bases not matched to a gene: 9. The CDR3 totals 17 residues. Germline V lookup: CDR1 LGHDT, CDR2 YNNKEL (reference sequence). The CDR3 reads CASSQGVDRGPAYGYTF. CDR3 coding DNA: TGTGCCAGCAGCCAAGGGGTAGACAGGGGGCCGGCCTATGGCTACACCTTC.

The V and J genes are TRBV2 and TRBJ2-3, with D tentatively TRBD2 (6 bases). The CDR3 is 14 amino acids. Germline CDR1 is SNHLY and CDR2 is FYNNEI. Between the trimmed V and J ends, which lost 8 bases and 2 bases, there was a span of 14 bases. The CDR3 loop is CASLGGGDTDTQYF. The CDR3 DNA is TGTGCCAGCTTAGGAGGCGGGGACACAGATACGCAGTATTTT.

V and J are TRBV28 and TRBJ1-2; 9 bases map to TRBD1. The germline V gene encodes CDR1 MDHEN and CDR2 SYDVKM. This CDR3 region has 16 residues. Trimming took 5 bases from V and 3 from J; bases not matched to a gene: 10. Written as DNA, the CDR3 is TGTGCCAGCAGTCGGACAGGGGTGTGGTCGGACTATGGCTACACCTTC. This gives the protein CASSRTGVWSDYGYTF.

The CDR3 here is CASSSTSGSWDEQFF. In DNA, the CDR3 is TGTGCCAGCAGCTCGACTAGCGGGAGTTGGGATGAGCAGTTCTTC. The chain links TRBV7-6 to TRBJ2-1; the match to TRBD2 covers 12 bases. Germline V gene data show CDR1 as SGHVS and CDR2 as FNYEAQ. This CDR3 comprises 15 residues. V shed 4 bases, J shed 8 bases, and the junction held 6 bases outside the gene matches.

The V gene is TRBV6-1, the J gene TRBJ1-1; TRBD1 is a possible D gene (6 bases). From germline, CDR1 is MNHNS and CDR2 SASEGT. This CDR3 comprises 12 residues. The V end was cut by 3 bases, the J end by 5 bases, with 7 bases between. CDR3 sequence reads: CASSDQGTEAFF. Here the CDR3 DNA reads TGTGCCAGCAGTGATCAGGGGACTGAAGCTTTCTTT.

V and J are TRBV5-1 and TRBJ2-3; D not certain. Germline-derived CDR1 and CDR2 are SGHRS and YFSETQ. This CDR3 has 15 amino acids. Trimming cost V 1 base and J 2 bases, with 11 bases left between them. The DNA for the CDR3 is TGCGCCAGCAGCTTGCCAGAAACCAACACAGATACGCAGTATTTT. Its protein is CASSLPETNTDTQYF.

The rearrangement joins TRBV24-1 to TRBJ2-1; D is possibly TRBD1 (6 bases). CDR1 and CDR2 (germline): KGHDR, SFDVKD. V gave up 3 bases and J gave up 10 bases, with 15 bases separating them. CDR3 length equals 14 residues. CDR3 protein: CATSDPVGQREQFF. In DNA, the CDR3 is TGTGCCACCAGTGATCCCGTTGGACAGCGAGAGCAGTTCTTC.

This chain joins TRBV3-1 (or the pseudogene TRBV3-2) and TRBJ1-2; perhaps TRBD1 as D (5 bases). Germline CDR1 reads LGHDT; CDR2 reads YNNKEL (reference sequence). The CDR3 is 13 amino acids. Trimming shortened V by 5 bases and J by 3 bases, and 10 bases separated the two germline ends. As DNA, the CDR3 is TGTGCCAGCAGCGACCAGGGATACTATGGCTACACCTTC. This translates into CASSDQGYYGYTF.

The rearrangement links TRBV18 to TRBJ2-1, with 8 bases aligning to TRBD1. The germline V gene encodes CDR1 KGHSH and CDR2 LQKENI. Germline trimming cut 4 bases from V and 3 bases from J; bases unmatched to any gene: 2. The CDR3 consists of 14 residues. In nucleotides, the CDR3 is TGTGCCAGCTCACAGGACAGGGTCTACAATGAGCAGTTCTTC. It translates to CASSQDRVYNEQFF.

This clone was seen only once. The chain carries TRBV6-5 and TRBJ2-1, with 7 bases lining up with TRBD2. This CDR3 contains 14 residues. V was clipped by 4 bases and J by 4 bases; unmatched bases: 4. Per germline, CDR1 MNHEY and CDR2 SVGAGI. For the CDR3, the DNA is TGTGCCAGCAGTTTACTAGCGACTTACAATGAGCAGTTCTTC. This translates into CASSLLATYNEQFF.

The chain uses TRBV27 and TRBJ2-7, with 9 bases matching TRBD2. This CDR3 is built from 16 residues. From germline, CDR1 is MNHEY and CDR2 SMNVEV (reference sequence). V was clipped by 4 bases and J by 2 bases; unmatched bases: 9. DNA of the CDR3: TGTGCCAGCAGTTCGCGCTTAGCGGGAGAAACCTACGAGCAGTACTTC. Translated, it gives CASSSRLAGETYEQYF.